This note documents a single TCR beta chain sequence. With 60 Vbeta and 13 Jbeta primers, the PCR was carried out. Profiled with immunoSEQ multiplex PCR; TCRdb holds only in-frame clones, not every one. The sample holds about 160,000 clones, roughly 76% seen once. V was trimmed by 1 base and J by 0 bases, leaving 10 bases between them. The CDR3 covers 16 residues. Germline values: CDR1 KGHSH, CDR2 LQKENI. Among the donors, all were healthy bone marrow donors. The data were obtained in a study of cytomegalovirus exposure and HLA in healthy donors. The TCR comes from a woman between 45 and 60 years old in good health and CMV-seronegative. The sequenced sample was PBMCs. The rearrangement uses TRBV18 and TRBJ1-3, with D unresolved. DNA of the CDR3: TGTGCCAGCTCACCACAGGACGGGAGCTCTGGAAACACCATATATTTT. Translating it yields CASSPQDGSSGNTIYF.